This passage covers 31 T cell receptor beta chains from one sample sequenced in a study of T cell responses to AZD1222 COVID-19 vaccine (dated by TCRdb to 2020 to 2022). The protocol used for the library was the immunoSEQ multiplex PCR assay. The table was pulled from immuneACCESS by TCRdb, which kept in-frame rearrangements only. Such tables lose some clones; where checked, under half of the loss comes from unresolved V genes, and the rest has no known cause. The sample has 100,000 or so clones on record, 70% to 90% of them singletons. 5.5% of the sample is held by the ten biggest clonotypes. Explained via the paper, the time point label denotes: about 28 days (+/-7) after the second vaccine dose. This material consisted of peripheral blood, taken 28 days after the second AZD1222 dose. The receptors stem from an adult who received the AZD1222 COVID-19 vaccine.

There are a few counts of this clone. The chain couples TRBV9 to TRBJ1-6, with 7 nucleotides matching TRBD1. After removal of 4 bases from V and 8 bases from J, the junction contained 9 bases not matched to a gene. The CDR3 totals 15 residues. In germline, CDR1 is SGDLS, CDR2 YYNGEE. The CDR3 region has the DNA TGTGCCAGCAGCCCAGCTGTCAGGGGGGATTCACCCCTCCACTTT. Protein: CASSPAVRGDSPLHF. The full variable domain, completed using reference TRBV9 and TRBJ1-6, is DSGVTQTPKHLITATGQRVTLRCSPRSGDLSVYWYQQSLDQGLQFLIQYYNGEERAKGNILERFSAQQFPDLHSELNLSSLELGDSALYFCASSPAVRGDSPLHFGNGTRLTVT.

A word on this clone: This specimen includes other DNA sequences encoding the same CDR3. V gene TRBV19 combines with J gene TRBJ2-7; a weak D match, TRBD2 (6 bases). Germline values: CDR1 LNHDA, CDR2 SQIVND (reference sequence). The CDR3 sequence is 12 residues long. Trimming shortened V by 3 bases and J by 3 bases, and 6 bases separated the two germline ends. CDR3 protein: CASSMGGYEQYF. The DNA for the CDR3 is TGTGCCAGTAGTATGGGGGGCTACGAGCAGTACTTC.

This chain connects TRBV3-1 (or the pseudogene TRBV3-2) to TRBJ1-4; 9 bases map to TRBD1. Germline CDR1 reads LGHDT; CDR2 reads YNNKEL (reference sequence). J lost 6 bases, V lost 5 bases, and 4 bases had no gene match. The CDR3 is made up of 14 amino acids. CDR3 protein: CASSGGTGYEKLFF. CDR3 nucleotides: TGTGCCAGCAGCGGGGGGACAGGGTATGAAAAACTGTTTTTT.

This chain connects TRBV5-1 to TRBJ2-2, with 9 bases fitting TRBD1. Germline V gene data show CDR1 as SGHRS and CDR2 as YFSETQ. The ends lost 0 bases at V and 7 bases at J; junction bases unmatched: 4. The length of the CDR3 is 15 residues. Written as DNA, the CDR3 is TGCGCCAGCAGCTTGGAGGGACAGGGTATCGGGGAGCTGTTTTTT. This translates into CASSLEGQGIGELFF.

The chain employs TRBV5-6 and TRBJ2-2; weak D call: TRBD1 (6 bases). Germline assignment: CDR1 SGHDT and CDR2 YYEEEE. This CDR3 is 16 amino acids long. V was cut by 2 bases and J by 3 bases, with 14 bases left in between. This chain's CDR3 is CASSLEVGGYTGELFF. The CDR3 bases are TGTGCCAGCAGCTTAGAGGTTGGGGGCTACACCGGGGAGCTGTTTTTT.

The chain employs TRBV19 and TRBJ1-1; perhaps TRBD1 as D (5 bases). This CDR3 is 14 amino acids long. Trimming took off 5 bases at V and 3 bases at J, with 13 bases between the two ends. Germline values: CDR1 LNHDA, CDR2 SQIVND (reference sequence). CDR3 sequence (DNA): TGTGCCAGTAGTTTGGGGACGGGGTACACTGAAGCTTTCTTT. Protein: CASSLGTGYTEAFF.

The chain combines TRBV3-1 (or the pseudogene TRBV3-2) with TRBJ1-4; 7 bases align to TRBD1. The CDR3 extends over 14 amino acids. The germline V gene has CDR1 LGHDT and CDR2 YNNKEL (reference sequence). With V trimmed by 2 bases and J by 9 bases, 6 bases remained unmatched. The CDR3 protein is CASSQRQGVQKLFF. DNA of the CDR3: TGTGCCAGCAGCCAAAGACAGGGAGTTCAAAAACTGTTTTTT.

The chain is built from TRBV6-2 or TRBV6-3 and TRBJ1-1; no firm D call. Trimming removed 5 bases from V and 2 bases from J, with 12 bases in between. Germline CDR1 and CDR2: MNHEY and SVGEGT. The CDR3 contains 14 residues. The chain's CDR3 is CASSPGGENTEAFF. The CDR3 DNA sequence: TGTGCCAGCAGTCCGGGAGGAGAAAACACTGAAGCTTTCTTT.

The V gene is TRBV5-1, the J gene TRBJ2-7; unclear D gene. Germline loops: CDR1 SGHRS, CDR2 YFSETQ. V shed 1 base and J shed 3 bases, with 14 bases lying between them. The CDR3 extends over 15 amino acids. CDR3 bases: TGCGCCAGCAGCTTGCATAACCAGGACCTCTACGAGCAGTACTTC. Translating it yields CASSLHNQDLYEQYF.

The chain uses TRBV18 and TRBJ1-4, with D possibly matching TRBD1 (6 bases). This CDR3 has 15 amino acids. Between the trimmed V and J ends, which lost 3 bases and 7 bases, there was a span of 15 bases. Germline V gene data show CDR1 as KGHSH and CDR2 as LQKENI. As DNA, the CDR3 is TGTGCCAGCTCACCCCTGCAAGGGGGAACTGAAAAACTGTTTTTT. It codes for CASSPLQGGTEKLFF.

The chain carries TRBV7-8 and TRBJ1-1; TRBD1 might be the D (6 bases). Germline V gene lookup returns CDR1 SGHVS and CDR2 FQNEAQ. The CDR3 runs 15 residues. V was trimmed by 5 bases and J by 0 bases, leaving 13 bases between them. CDR3 nucleotide sequence: TGTGCCAGCAGCCTGACGGACAGCATGAACACTGAAGCTTTCTTT. This sequence encodes CASSLTDSMNTEAFF. The complete variable domain, with remaining parts taken from reference TRBV7-8 and TRBJ1-1, reads GAGVSQSPRYKVAKRGQDVALRCDPISGHVSLFWYQQALGQGPEFLTYFQNEAQLDKSGLPSDRFFAERPEGSVSTLKIQRTQQEDSAVYLCASSLTDSMNTEAFFGQGTRLTVV.

V usage is TRBV7-2 and J usage is TRBJ1-5, with TRBD1 identical over 8 bases. Germline assignment: CDR1 SGHTA and CDR2 FQGNSA. The CDR3 contains 16 residues. After removal of 3 bases from V and 0 bases from J, the junction contained 4 bases not matched to a gene. DNA for the CDR3: TGTGCCAGCAGCTTCCGGGACAGGTATAGCAATCAGCCCCAGCATTTT. The encoded protein is CASSFRDRYSNQPQHF.

Comment on this clone: Other nucleotide sequences in the sample specify the same CDR3. This chain uses TRBV4-1 with TRBJ1-5; D remains ambiguous. Germline loops: CDR1 MGHRA, CDR2 YSYEKL. This CDR3 contains 13 residues. V was clipped by 0 bases and J by 5 bases, with 5 bases between them. The CDR3 coding sequence is TGCGCCAGCAGCCAAGATCTATATCAGCCCCAGCATTTT. As protein: CASSQDLYQPQHF.

This sequence joins TRBV6-6 and TRBJ1-1; D is ambiguous. The CDR3 runs 13 residues. CDR1 is MNHNY and CDR2 is SVGAGI in the germline V gene (reference sequence). V lost 2 bases and J lost 1, with 5 bases in between. The CDR3 loop is CASSYRQNTEAFF. DNA of the CDR3: TGTGCCAGCAGTTACCGACAGAACACTGAAGCTTTCTTT.

The chain is built from TRBV4-3 and TRBJ1-2, with D tentatively TRBD1 (6 bases). This CDR3 comprises 15 residues. Germline CDR1 LGHNA, CDR2 YSLEER. Trimming pared 0 bases from V and 8 bases from J, leaving 16 bases between. The CDR3 DNA follows: TGCGCCAGCAGCCAAGACCCGCTTACAGGGCGCGGCTACACCTTC. Translated, it gives CASSQDPLTGRGYTF.

The J gene is TRBJ2-7, the V gene TRBV12-5, with TRBD2 as a possible D gene (6 bases). The germline gives CDR1 LGHNT, CDR2 FRNRAP. Trimming cost V 3 bases and J 2 bases, with 14 bases left between them. The CDR3 extends over 15 amino acids. DNA of the CDR3: TGTGCTAGTGGTTTCTGGGGAGGCGGCACCTACGAGCAGTACTTC. Encoded protein: CASGFWGGGTYEQYF.

A few counts support this clone. V usage is TRBV18 and J usage is TRBJ1-4, with D perhaps matching TRBD1 (6 bases). The CDR3 is made up of 14 amino acids. Trimming left V 2 bases short and J 7 bases short, with 11 bases between. Germline V CDR1 and CDR2: KGHSH, LQKENI. CDR3 amino acids: CASSPTGAGEKLFF. CDR3 DNA: TGTGCCAGCTCACCAACGGGGGCTGGTGAAAAACTGTTTTTT.

V and J are TRBV19 and TRBJ2-3; TRBD1 agrees at 9 bases. Germline assignment: CDR1 LNHDA and CDR2 SQIVND (reference sequence). The CDR3 is 15 residues long. The ends lost 4 bases at V and 3 bases at J; junction bases unmatched: 5. The CDR3 DNA reads TGTGCCAGTAGTAACACCGGGACAGGGACAGATACGCAGTATTTT. This gives the protein CASSNTGTGTDTQYF.

This sequence joins TRBV5-1 and TRBJ1-1; possibly TRBD1 for D (5 bases). The CDR3 sequence is 12 residues long. Trimming removed 0 bases at V and 6 bases at J, with 6 bases between. Looked up from germline, CDR1 is SGHRS and CDR2 is YFSETQ. This chain's CDR3 is CASSLEGPEAFF. DNA of the CDR3: TGCGCCAGCAGCTTGGAGGGACCTGAAGCTTTCTTT.

The chain links TRBV9 to TRBJ2-3, with D maybe TRBD1 (5 bases). V was trimmed by 0 bases and J by 0 bases, leaving 11 bases between them. The CDR3 is made up of 16 amino acids. Germline V gene lookup returns CDR1 SGDLS and CDR2 YYNGEE. This CDR3 is CASSVEGRDSTDTQYF. In DNA, the CDR3 is TGTGCCAGCAGCGTAGAGGGCAGGGATAGCACAGATACGCAGTATTTT.

As DNA, the CDR3 is TGTGCCAGCAGCGTATCCTCACAGAGTGAAGCTTTCTTT. Its translation is CASSVSSQSEAFF. The chain uses TRBV9 and TRBJ1-1; no reliable D call. Trimming took off 1 base at V and 7 bases at J, with 11 bases between the two ends. The CDR3 is 13 amino acids. In germline, CDR1 is SGDLS, CDR2 YYNGEE.

The J gene is TRBJ2-1, the V gene TRBV24-1, with a possible D match to TRBD1 (5 bases). Trimming cost V 0 bases and J 4 bases, with 6 bases left between them. Germline V gene sequence: CDR1 KGHDR, CDR2 SFDVKD. CDR3 length: 14 amino acids. Here the CDR3 reads CATSDLAGYNEQFF. In DNA form, the CDR3 reads TGTGCCACCAGTGATTTGGCAGGGTACAATGAGCAGTTCTTC.

The chain has TRBV27 and TRBJ2-5; D gene uncertain. Trimming left V 6 bases short and J 5 bases short, with 13 bases between. The CDR3 is 13 residues long. The V gene's germline CDR1 is MNHEY and CDR2 SMNVEV (reference sequence). The CDR3: CASREGLWETQYF. CDR3 bases: TGTGCCAGCAGAGAAGGATTATGGGAGACCCAGTACTTC.

In this sample, this clone turned up a few times. The V call is TRBV6-5, the J call TRBJ2-7; 7 nucleotides line up with TRBD2. J lost 1 base, V lost 7 bases, and 10 bases had no gene match. This CDR3 region has 15 residues. In germline, CDR1 is MNHEY, CDR2 SVGAGI. As DNA, the CDR3 is TGTGCCAGCACTCCCACTGGGGGGGGATCCTACGAGCAGTACTTC. Residues: CASTPTGGGSYEQYF.

V is TRBV19 and J is TRBJ1-2, with D perhaps TRBD1 (5 bases). The germline V and J ends were trimmed by 2 bases and 3 bases, with 13 bases remaining between them. This CDR3 has 15 residues. Germline CDR1 LNHDA, CDR2 SQIVND (reference sequence). The CDR3 is CASSIIPGGDYGYTF. CDR3 nucleotide sequence: TGTGCCAGTAGTATAATCCCCGGAGGGGACTATGGCTACACCTTC.

This clone was recorded a few times. The V gene is TRBV10-3, the J gene TRBJ1-1, with TRBD1 as a possible D gene (6 bases). From germline, CDR1 is ENHRY and CDR2 SYGVKD. The V end was cut by 0 bases, the J end by 11 bases, with 16 bases between. The CDR3 has 14 amino acids. The CDR3 DNA is TGTGCCATCAGTGAGTCTTCAGGGGAAGCGGGTGCTTTCTTT. This gives the protein CAISESSGEAGAFF.

This clone appeared once. The gene calls are TRBV6-1 and TRBJ1-6; 8 bases align to TRBD1. Germline assignment: CDR1 MNHNS and CDR2 SASEGT. Germline trimming cut 3 bases from V and 9 bases from J; bases unmatched to any gene: 7. This CDR3 region has 15 residues. The CDR3 region is CASSDRGRGSSPLHF. CDR3 bases: TGTGCCAGCAGTGACAGGGGGCGCGGGAGTTCACCCCTCCACTTT.

The chain is built from TRBV25-1 and TRBJ2-1, with TRBD2 matching 9 bases. The CDR3 runs to 18 residues. Germline CDR1 is MGHDK and CDR2 is SYGVNS. The ends lost 5 bases at V and 5 bases at J; junction bases unmatched: 16. The CDR3 protein is CASSNRGVSGGPNNEQFF. Here the CDR3 DNA reads TGTGCCAGCAGTAATAGAGGGGTTAGCGGGGGACCTAACAATGAGCAGTTCTTC.

In DNA form, the CDR3 reads TGTGCCAGCAGCTTATTCTACAACAATGAGCAGTTCTTC. Encoded protein: CASSLFYNNEQFF. The V call is TRBV7-3, the J call TRBJ2-1; D gene unclear. V was clipped by 2 bases and J by 5 bases, with 7 bases between them. There are 13 residues in the CDR3. Per the germline V gene, CDR1 is SGHTA and CDR2 is FQGTGA.

The chain is built from TRBV5-6 and TRBJ1-5, with a weak D call TRBD1 (5 bases). CDR3 length: 18 residues. Germline V CDR1 and CDR2: SGHDT, YYEEEE. Trimming stripped 5 bases from V and 4 bases from J, with 25 bases between. The CDR3 region is CASRLGPGQQPLNQPQHF. The CDR3 DNA reads as TGTGCCAGCAGGTTAGGTCCTGGACAACAACCTCTTAATCAGCCCCAGCATTTT.

The gene calls are TRBV28 and TRBJ1-5; 7 bases align to TRBD1. This CDR3 is built from 16 residues. The trim removed 5 bases at V and 6 bases at J, leaving 13 bases unmatched. The germline V gene has CDR1 MDHEN and CDR2 SYDVKM. The CDR3 loop reads CASSTSTGRRVQPQHF. DNA of the CDR3: TGTGCCAGCAGTACCTCGACAGGGCGGCGGGTTCAGCCCCAGCATTTT.